The clone carrying this TCR beta chain has at least ten counts. The antigen remains unidentified. The ends were cut back, 4 bases at V and 2 bases at J, with 11 bases in the middle. CDR1 is LGHNA and CDR2 is YSLEER in the germline V gene. The CDR3 spans 14 residues. The sample is drawn from a study of T-cell memory formation after mild COVID-19. Turning to the study itself: Largely donor-specific sequence clusters came from a couple of donors. General study points: Later expanders leaned CD4+, whereas clones that contracted between day 15 and 85 were balanced CD4/CD8. Cross-reactive memory apparently joined, as some responding clones appeared in pre-infection memory.

TCRdb fed the 5' RACE reads into MiXCR, producing one record per CDR3 protein. The sample contains approximately 82,000 distinct CDR3 sequences, around 13% of which appear only once. Input material: PBMCs or a T cell subset sorted from them (not recorded which). This rearrangement joins TRBV4-3 to TRBJ1-1; D may be TRBD1 (6 bases). This TCR was recovered from a man younger than 35 who had mild COVID-19 (a few samples of this study predate the infection). Cell type and time point are not known. CDR3 sequence: CASSPRGANTEAFF. The CDR3 DNA is TGCGCCAGCAGCCCTCGGGGGGCTAACACTGAAGCTTTCTTT.